The entry that follows covers one TCR beta chain sequence. Treatment indicated: oral pan-JAK inhibitor, 5-10 mg twice daily. Alopecia areata patients provided lesional scalp punch biopsies and peripheral blood, both collected for the study. RNA was extracted and reverse transcribed into cDNA as the sequencing template. Produced via immunoSEQ multiplex PCR; TCRdb's table is partial and in-frame only. The profile shows roughly 220,000 clones, approximately 72% of them singletons. This sample was included in a study of CD8+ T cells in alopecia areata. The sequencing used CD4+ T cells sorted from blood, collected at approximately week 42, from a patient treated with tofacitinib. This TCR came from a human donor with alopecia areata.

CDR3 sequence (DNA): TGTGCCACCAGCAGAGATCTAACGACAGGGATGTTGGCTTTCTTT. Translated, it gives CATSRDLTTGMLAFF. The V and J genes are TRBV15 and TRBJ1-1, with TRBD1 matching 7 bases. The CDR3 loop spans 15 amino acids. Unmatched junction bases numbered 12, after V lost 0 bases and J lost 11 bases. Germline-derived CDR1 and CDR2 are LNHNV and YYDKDF (reference sequence).